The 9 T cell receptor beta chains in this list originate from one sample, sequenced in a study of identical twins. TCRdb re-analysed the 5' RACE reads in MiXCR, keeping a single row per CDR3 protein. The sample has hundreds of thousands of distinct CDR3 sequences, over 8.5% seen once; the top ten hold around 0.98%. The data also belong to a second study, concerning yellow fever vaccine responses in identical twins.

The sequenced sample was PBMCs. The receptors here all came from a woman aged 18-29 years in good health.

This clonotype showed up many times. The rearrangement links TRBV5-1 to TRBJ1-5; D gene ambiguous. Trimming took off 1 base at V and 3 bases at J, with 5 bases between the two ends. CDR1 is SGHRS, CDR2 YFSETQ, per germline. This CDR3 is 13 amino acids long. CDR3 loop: CASSLSFNQPQHF. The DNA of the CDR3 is TGCGCCAGCAGCTTGAGTTTCAATCAGCCCCAGCATTTT.

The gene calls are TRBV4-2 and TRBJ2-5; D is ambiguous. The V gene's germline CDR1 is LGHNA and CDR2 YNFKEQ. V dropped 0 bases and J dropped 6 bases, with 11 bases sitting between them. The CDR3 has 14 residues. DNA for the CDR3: TGTGCCAGCAGCCAAGAAATTAGCACGAAGACCCAGTACTTC. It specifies CASSQEISTKTQYF.

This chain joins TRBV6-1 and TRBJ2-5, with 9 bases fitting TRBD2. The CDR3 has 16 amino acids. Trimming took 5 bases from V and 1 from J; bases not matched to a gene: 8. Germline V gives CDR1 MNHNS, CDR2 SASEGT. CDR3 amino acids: CASSTPRLAAQETQYF. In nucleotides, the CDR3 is TGTGCCAGCAGTACACCGCGACTAGCGGCCCAAGAGACCCAGTACTTC.

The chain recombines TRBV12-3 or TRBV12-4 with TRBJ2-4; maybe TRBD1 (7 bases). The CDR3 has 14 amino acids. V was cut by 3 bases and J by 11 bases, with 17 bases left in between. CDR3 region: CASSFSGGQAFQYF. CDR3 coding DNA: TGTGCCAGCAGTTTTTCAGGGGGGCAAGCTTTTCAGTACTTC.

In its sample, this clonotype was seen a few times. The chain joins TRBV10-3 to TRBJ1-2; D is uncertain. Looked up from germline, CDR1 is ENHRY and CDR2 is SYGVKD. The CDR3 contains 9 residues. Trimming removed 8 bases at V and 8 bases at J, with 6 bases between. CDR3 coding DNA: TGTGCCATCCCCAAGGGCTACACCTTC. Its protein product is CAIPKGYTF.

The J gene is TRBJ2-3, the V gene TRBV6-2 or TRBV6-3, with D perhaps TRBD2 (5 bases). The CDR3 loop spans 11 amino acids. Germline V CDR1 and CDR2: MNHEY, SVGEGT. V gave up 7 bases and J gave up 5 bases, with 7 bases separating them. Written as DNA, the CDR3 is TGTGCCAGCACCGCGGGAGATACGCAGTATTTT. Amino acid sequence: CASTAGDTQYF.

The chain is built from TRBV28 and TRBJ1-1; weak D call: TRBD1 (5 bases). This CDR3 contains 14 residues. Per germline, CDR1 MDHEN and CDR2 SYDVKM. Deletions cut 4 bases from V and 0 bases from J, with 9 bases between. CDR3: CASSSRAMNTEAFF. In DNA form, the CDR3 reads TGTGCCAGCAGTTCCAGGGCTATGAACACTGAAGCTTTCTTT.

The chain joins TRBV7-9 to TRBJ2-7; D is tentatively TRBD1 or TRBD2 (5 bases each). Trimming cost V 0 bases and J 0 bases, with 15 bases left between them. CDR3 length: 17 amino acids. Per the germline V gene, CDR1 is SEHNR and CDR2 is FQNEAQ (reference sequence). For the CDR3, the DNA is TGTGCCAGCAGCTTAGCAAGGGACCACAGAAGCTCCTACGAGCAGTACTTC. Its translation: CASSLARDHRSSYEQYF. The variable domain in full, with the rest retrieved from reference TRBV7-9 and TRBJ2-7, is DTGVSQNPRHKITKRGQNVTFRCDPISEHNRLYWYRQTLGQGPEFLTYFQNEAQLEKSRLLSDRFSAERPKGSFSTLEIQRTEQGDSAMYLCASSLARDHRSSYEQYFGPGTRLTVT.

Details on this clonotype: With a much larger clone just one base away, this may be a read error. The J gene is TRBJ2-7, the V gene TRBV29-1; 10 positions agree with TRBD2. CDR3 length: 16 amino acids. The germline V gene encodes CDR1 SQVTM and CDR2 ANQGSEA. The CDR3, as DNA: TGCAGCGTTGTCTCCACACTAGCGGGGCGCTCCTACGAGCAGTGCTTC. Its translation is CSVVSTLAGRSYEQCF.